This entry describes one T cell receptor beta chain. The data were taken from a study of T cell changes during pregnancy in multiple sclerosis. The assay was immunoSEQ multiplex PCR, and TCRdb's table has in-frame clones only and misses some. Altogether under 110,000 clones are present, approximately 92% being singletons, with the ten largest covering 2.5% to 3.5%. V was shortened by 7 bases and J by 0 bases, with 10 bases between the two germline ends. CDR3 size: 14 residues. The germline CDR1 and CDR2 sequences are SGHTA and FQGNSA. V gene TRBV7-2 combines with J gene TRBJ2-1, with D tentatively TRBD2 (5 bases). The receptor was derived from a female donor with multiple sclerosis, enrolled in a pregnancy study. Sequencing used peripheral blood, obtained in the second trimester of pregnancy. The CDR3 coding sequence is TGTGCCAGCATCTCGGGGTCCTCCTACAATGAGCAGTTCTTC. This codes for CASISGSSYNEQFF. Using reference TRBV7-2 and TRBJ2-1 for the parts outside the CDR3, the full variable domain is GAGVSQSPSNKVTEKGKDVELRCDPISGHTALYWYRQSLGQGLEFLIYFQGNSAPDKSGLPSDRFSAERTGGSVSTLTIQRTQQEDSAVYLCASISGSSYNEQFFGPGTRLTVL.